What follows describes a single T cell receptor beta chain. Its specificity is not known. Germline loops: CDR1 LGHNA, CDR2 YSLEER. The CDR3 runs to 16 residues. With V trimmed by 0 bases and J by 1 base, 1 base remained unmatched. This sample was included in a study of T cells in narcolepsy. Overall study context: Patients with NT1 or NT2 and healthy control donors were enrolled. General observations from the study: Autoreactive clonotypes reportedly recurred in blood of same and different patients, not controls. HCRT-specific and TRIB2-specific autoreactive clonotypes appeared among same-patient CSF and blood CD4+ clonotypes.

This table comes from immunoSEQ multiplex PCR, and its TCRdb copy is limited to in-frame clones, with some not included. The table includes about 29,000 clones, about 90% detected once. The specimen was memory (CD45RA-) CD4+ T cells from blood. V gene TRBV4-3 combines with J gene TRBJ2-1, with TRBD1 identical over 9 bases. This receptor was taken from a human donor in good health. CDR3 sequence: CASSQDGTGSYNEQFF. The CDR3 DNA follows: TGCGCCAGCAGCCAAGATGGGACAGGGTCCTACAATGAGCAGTTCTTC.